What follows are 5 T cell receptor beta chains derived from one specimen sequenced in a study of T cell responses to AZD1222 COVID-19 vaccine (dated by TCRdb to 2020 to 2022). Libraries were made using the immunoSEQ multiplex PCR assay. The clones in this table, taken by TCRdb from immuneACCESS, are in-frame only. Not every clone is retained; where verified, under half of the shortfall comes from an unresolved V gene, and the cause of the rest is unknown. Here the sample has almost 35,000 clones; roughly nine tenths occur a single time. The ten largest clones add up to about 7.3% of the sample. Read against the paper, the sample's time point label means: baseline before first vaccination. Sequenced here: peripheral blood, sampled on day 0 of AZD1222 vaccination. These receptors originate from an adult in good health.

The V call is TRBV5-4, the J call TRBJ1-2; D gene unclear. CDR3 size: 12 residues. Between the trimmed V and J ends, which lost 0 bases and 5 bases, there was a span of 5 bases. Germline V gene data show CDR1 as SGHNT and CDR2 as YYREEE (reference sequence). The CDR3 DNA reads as TGTGCCAGCAGCTTGGAAGCTTATGGCTACACCTTC. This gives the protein CASSLEAYGYTF.

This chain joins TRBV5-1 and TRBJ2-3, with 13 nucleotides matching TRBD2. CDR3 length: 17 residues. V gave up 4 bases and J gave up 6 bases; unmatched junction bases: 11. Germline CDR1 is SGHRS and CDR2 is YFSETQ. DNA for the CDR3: TGCGCCAGCAGCCCCGGCCGGACTAGCGGGGGAGGGGATACGCAGTATTTT. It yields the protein CASSPGRTSGGGDTQYF. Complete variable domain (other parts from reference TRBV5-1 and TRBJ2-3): KAGVTQTPRYLIKTRGQQVTLSCSPISGHRSVSWYQQTPGQGLQFLFEYFSETQRNKGNFPGRFSGRQFSNSRSEMNVSTLELGDSALYLCASSPGRTSGGGDTQYFGPGTRLTVL.

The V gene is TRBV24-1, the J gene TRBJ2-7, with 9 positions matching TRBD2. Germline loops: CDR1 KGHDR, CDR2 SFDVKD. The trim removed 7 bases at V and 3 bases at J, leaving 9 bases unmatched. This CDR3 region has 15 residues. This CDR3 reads CATSRGTSPFYEQYF. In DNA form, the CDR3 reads TGTGCCACCAGCCGCGGGACTAGCCCATTCTACGAGCAGTACTTC.

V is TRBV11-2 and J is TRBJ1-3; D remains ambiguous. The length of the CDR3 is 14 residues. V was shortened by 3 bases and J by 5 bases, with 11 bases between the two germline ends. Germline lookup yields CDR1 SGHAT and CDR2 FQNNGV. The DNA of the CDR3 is TGTGCCAGCAGCTTGCGGACTGGAAGAAACACCATATATTTT. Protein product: CASSLRTGRNTIYF.

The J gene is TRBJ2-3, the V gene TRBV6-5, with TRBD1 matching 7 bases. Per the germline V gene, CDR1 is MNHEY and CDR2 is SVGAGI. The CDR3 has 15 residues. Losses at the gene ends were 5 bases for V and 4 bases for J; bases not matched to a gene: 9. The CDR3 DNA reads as TGTGCCAGCAGTCGACAGGGCCTAGGGTCAGATACGCAGTATTTT. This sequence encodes CASSRQGLGSDTQYF.